The entry below gives a single TCR beta chain sequence along with its context. The sample is drawn from a study of neurological immune-mediated disorders. Trimming took off 3 bases at V and 1 base at J, with 10 bases between the two ends. CDR3 length equals 15 residues. Per the germline V gene, CDR1 is KGHSH and CDR2 is LQKENI. TCRdb re-derived calls from the 5' RACE reads in MiXCR, one entry per CDR3 protein. Of roughly 65,000 distinct CDR3 sequences listed, roughly 5% are singletons. This receptor was obtained from a human donor with multiple sclerosis. The donor label of this sample is uncertain. The chain recombines TRBV18 with TRBJ1-3; D uncertain. Sequences were obtained from PBMCs. The CDR3 spells CASSPQSGSGNTIYF. The CDR3 nucleotides read TGTGCCAGCTCACCCCAATCGGGTTCTGGAAACACCATATATTTT.